The 3 T cell receptor beta chains in this list originate from one sample, sequenced in a study of cytomegalovirus exposure and HLA in healthy donors. PCR used 60 Vbeta primers and 13 Jbeta primers. Here immunoSEQ multiplex PCR was the method, and the copy in TCRdb shows in-frame clones only, minus some. The data hold under 200,000 clones, with under 80% observed a single time. The material sequenced was PBMCs. These receptors were taken from a middle-aged man in good health and CMV-seronegative.

The chain combines TRBV18 with TRBJ2-6; tentative D call: TRBD2 (5 bases). From germline, CDR1 is KGHSH and CDR2 LQKENI. The CDR3 is 16 amino acids. Trimming left V 1 base short and J 0 bases short, with 7 bases between. The CDR3 DNA reads as TGTGCCAGCTCACCACTCGAGGGCTCTGGGGCCAACGTCCTGACTTTC. It is translated as CASSPLEGSGANVLTF.

There are a few counts of this clone. V and J are TRBV4-1 and TRBJ1-6; TRBD1 aligns across 9 bases. Germline V gene lookup returns CDR1 MGHRA and CDR2 YSYEKL. CDR3 size: 15 residues. J was trimmed by 11 bases and V by 1 base; bases with no gene match: 6. The CDR3 DNA is TGCGCCAGCAGCCAAGGGAGACAGGGGGGAACACCCCTCCACTTT. Its translation is CASSQGRQGGTPLHF.

The V gene is TRBV7-8, the J gene TRBJ1-2, with 7 positions matching TRBD1. V was clipped by 3 bases and J by 1 base; unmatched bases: 2. The V gene's germline CDR1 is SGHVS and CDR2 FQNEAQ. This CDR3 has 14 residues. This CDR3 is CASSFSGGNYGYTF. The CDR3 DNA reads TGTGCCAGCAGCTTTTCAGGGGGTAACTATGGCTACACCTTC.